The entry below gives a single T cell receptor (beta chain) sequence along with its context. The antigen is unknown. The treatment denotes: roughly 10-day PBMC culture with coronavirus spike peptide pools or control peptides (ViraFEST assay). The data are from a study of vaccination and CD4 T cells after COVID-19. This CDR3 is built from 14 residues. V was pared by 2 bases and J by 7 bases, with 11 bases between. With the Oncomine TCR Beta short-read assay, DNA from cultured CD4+ T cells was sequenced. TCRdb itself ran the PCR reads through MiXCR, one entry per CDR3 protein. The sample carries roughly 3,600 distinct CDR3 sequences, around 15% recorded once.

The V call is TRBV12-3 or TRBV12-4, the J call TRBJ2-2; D perhaps matches TRBD1 (5 bases). This receptor was obtained from a human donor who had recovered from COVID-19. The sequenced material came from CD4+ T cells from blood, cultured in vitro. CDR3 region: CASSLYRKSGELFF. The CDR3 bases are TGTGCCAGCAGTTTATACAGGAAAAGCGGGGAGCTGTTTTTT.